This record covers a single T cell receptor (beta chain). Its antigen is unknown. Base quality data are lacking; no much larger clone is found one base away. The data stem from a study of Tregs in tolerant kidney transplant recipients (dated by TCRdb to the late 2010s). With regard to the full study: TCRbeta sequencing was used in the study to identify donor-specific regulatory T cells before combined kidney and bone marrow transplantation, and the identified cells were then tracked after transplant. TCRbeta repertoire sequencing was used in a few healthy controls to compare several methods for expanding Tregs specific for an allogeneic donor. Summary of the overall study and its limitations: Because only a small number of patients were included, the study had limitations, and the results will need to be validated in larger populations as well as under other immunosuppression protocols. Expanding Tregs with activated donor B cells appeared to identify the most biologically relevant and donor-specific TCRbeta repertoire. Biological reproducibility was not directly assessed, although technical replication error appeared to be minimal.

Genomic DNA was extracted from sorted cells with the QIAGEN DNeasy Blood and Tissue Kit for TCRbeta CDR3 sequencing. High-throughput TCRbeta CDR3 sequencing, which included PCR amplification with bias correction and internal controls, was done commercially through immunoSEQ. The study's processing was this. Unique productive TCRbeta sequences were defined by CDR3 nucleotide sequence where primers matched, otherwise by CDR3 amino acid sequence with Vbeta and Jbeta genes. To correct for sorting error, sequences found in more than one sorted population at a frequency ratio of 2:1 or less were discarded, and the remaining shared sequences were assigned to the population with the higher frequency. Donor-reactive sequences were defined as at least 5-fold expanded in CFSE-low cells versus unstimulated cells, with frequency of at least 0.01% in CFSE-low cells. Repertoire divergence was quantified by Jensen-Shannon divergence calculated from the top 100 TCRbeta sequences ranked by frequency. For samples with multiple sequencing runs, sorting error was corrected separately for each run before the runs were pooled. The table comes from immuneACCESS by way of TCRdb, which keeps in-frame sequences with V and J called. Part of the clones is missing from these tables; in studies checked, under half for an unresolved V gene and the rest for unknown reasons. Clone size and the V and J calls come from that table; the DNA yielded D and trimming. This sample has some 90,000 clones in its table, and around nine tenths of those were observed once. The ten largest account for 4.7% of the sample.

Unstimulated Tregs (CD4+CD25+CD127-), CD4+ non-Tregs (CD4+CD25-), CD4 and CD8 cells were FACS-sorted from thawed PBMCs. Blood from healthy controls was obtained either as purchased buffy coats or from healthy volunteers. Healthy control blood was processed to PBMCs by Ficoll density gradient and cryopreserved, and patient PBMCs were collected before and after transplant. CDR1 SNHLY and CDR2 FYNNEI were looked up in the germline V gene. Deletion took 5 bases off V and 2 bases off J, with a span of 10 bases between the germline ends. Including cysteine and phenylalanine, the CDR3 has 14 amino acids. Just the 42-base CDR3 DNA is kept, in frame starting at base 1.

Sequenced sample: CD8+ T cells from blood. The TCR was taken from a human donor in good health. The chain is encoded by TRBV2 joined to TRBJ1-5, with no D gene named confidently. The nucleotides read TGTGCCAGCAGTCGTAACCTGGGCAATCAGCCCCAGCATTTT. Translated, this gives CASSRNLGNQPQHF.